A selection of T cell receptor beta chains follows, all from one sample in a study of blood T cell repertoires in COVID-19. Repertoires were generated with immunoSEQ multiplex PCR, while TCRdb's copy carries only in-frame clones and drops some. The sample consists of about 350,000 clones, 80% to 90% of them appearing once. The sequenced material came from peripheral blood. The receptors derive from a woman between 45 and 65 years old with COVID-19, enrolled during active disease. Each CDR3 is given with its conserved first and last residue. Each record gives: clone size, V gene, D gene, J gene, CDR3 DNA, CDR3 protein. D genes are given only for firm matches. For some rows the clone size is stated as once, few or many, or as a class when expanded; others skip it.

>.|TRBV7-9|.|TRBJ2-7
TGTGCCAGCGTGGGGAGCGCAGACTACGAGCAGTACTTC
CASVGSADYEQYF
>.|TRBV30|.|TRBJ1-4
TGTGCCTGGAGTGTACAGGGAGCTGCAACTAATGAAAAACTGTTTTTT
CAWSVQGAATNEKLFF
>.|TRBV27|.|TRBJ2-3
TGTGCCAGCAGCTCAAACCCCCCACTAGAGTTGAGCACAGATACGCAGTATTTT
CASSSNPPLELSTDTQYF
>.|TRBV7-9|TRBD2|TRBJ2-3
TGTGCCAGCAGCTCGGGACTAGCGGGAGCAGATACGCAGTATTTT
CASSSGLAGADTQYF
>.|TRBV30|TRBD1|TRBJ1-6
TGTGCCTGGAGTGCAGAGGGACAGAGGGGGTCACCCCTCCACTTT
CAWSAEGQRGSPLHF
>few|TRBV24-1|.|TRBJ2-2
TGTGCCACCAGTGACCCGACGAGGAGCACCGGGGAGCTGTTTTTT
CATSDPTRSTGELFF
>.|TRBV6-2/TRBV6-3|.|TRBJ1-4
TGTGCCAGCAGTCGTAATGAAAAACTGTTTTTT
CASSRNEKLFF
>.|TRBV13|.|TRBJ1-1
TGTGCCAGCAGCAGGGGCGCGAACACTGAAGCTTTCTTT
CASSRGANTEAFF
>.|TRBV19|TRBD1|TRBJ1-1
TGTGCCAGTAGTGCCGGGCGGACAGGGCCGAACACTGAAGCTTTCTTT
CASSAGRTGPNTEAFF
>.|TRBV30|.|TRBJ1-3
TGTGCCTGGAGTGTATCGAGCTCTGGAAACACCATATATTTT
CAWSVSSSGNTIYF
>.|TRBV6-5|.|TRBJ2-1
TGTGCCAGCAGCGAGACACAGAGCTCCTACAATGAGCAGTTCTTC
CASSETQSSYNEQFF
>.|TRBV6-1|.|TRBJ2-7
TGTGCCAGCAGTGAACGGGGAAGCTTAAGAGAGCAGTACTTC
CASSERGSLREQYF
>.|TRBV13|TRBD2|TRBJ2-4
TGTGCCAGCAGCGGGACTAGCGGGAGCGGGAGCATTCAGTACTTC
CASSGTSGSGSIQYF
>.|TRBV19|.|TRBJ2-2
TGTGCCAGTACTCCCCTAAGGAGGGCTTTTAGTACCGGGGAGCTGTTTTTT
CASTPLRRAFSTGELFF
>few|TRBV3-1/TRBV3-2|.|TRBJ2-3
TGTGCCAGCAGCCGCAGCGGCACAGATACGCAGTATTTT
CASSRSGTDTQYF
>.|TRBV11-3|TRBD2|TRBJ2-1
TGTGCCAGCAGCTTAGTGGCGAATAGCGGGAGGGCCTGGAATGAGCAGTTCTTC
CASSLVANSGRAWNEQFF
>.|TRBV2|TRBD1|TRBJ2-5
TGTGCCAGCAGCGACAGGGTCGGGGAGACCCAGTACTTC
CASSDRVGETQYF
>.|TRBV6-5|.|TRBJ1-2
TGTGCCAGCAGTTACCGTTTGGGCAGTGTCTATGGCTACACCTTC
CASSYRLGSVYGYTF
>.|TRBV6-5|.|TRBJ1-5
TGTGCCAGCGGACAGCTTAATAGCAATCAGCCCCAGCATTTT
CASGQLNSNQPQHF
>.|TRBV3-1/TRBV3-2|.|TRBJ1-3
TGTGCCAGCAGCCAAGCAGGGTATGGAAACACCATATATTTT
CASSQAGYGNTIYF
>.|TRBV7-8|.|TRBJ2-7
TGTGCCAGCAGCCTCGCGATCCTACGTATTAACTCCTACGAGCAGTACTTC
CASSLAILRINSYEQYF
>.|TRBV24-1|.|TRBJ1-6
TGTGCCACCAGCAGGGCCTCCCGGGATTCACCCCTCCACTTT
CATSRASRDSPLHF
>.|TRBV27|.|TRBJ1-1
TGTGCCAGCAGTGGATCGGGGGGACGAGGGAGTGCTTTCTTT
CASSGSGGRGSAFF
>.|TRBV10-1|TRBD2|TRBJ2-2
TGCGCCAGCAGTGAGTCCAGCGGGAGAGGGTACACCGGGGAGCTGTTTTTT
CASSESSGRGYTGELFF
>.|TRBV2|TRBD1|TRBJ2-7
TGTGCCAGCACCGGGACAGAGGGCTCCTACGAGCAGTACTTC
CASTGTEGSYEQYF
>.|TRBV5-1|.|TRBJ1-2
TGCGCCAGCAGCCCCACCCCCTCTCAAGGGACAATGGGTGGCTACACCTTC
CASSPTPSQGTMGGYTF
>.|TRBV30|.|TRBJ2-7
TGTGCCTGGAGTGTACCCTCCGGTCCCTACGAGCAGTACTTC
CAWSVPSGPYEQYF
>.|TRBV15|TRBD2|TRBJ2-5
TGTGCCACCAGCACCCCGCGGGGGGGGCTGGAGACCCAGTACTTC
CATSTPRGGLETQYF
>once|TRBV6-6|TRBD1|TRBJ1-5
TGTGCCAGCAGTGGGAATCACAGGGGAAGCAATCAGCCCCAGCATTTT
CASSGNHRGSNQPQHF
>few|TRBV5-6|TRBD2|TRBJ2-1
TGTGCCAGCAGCCGGGGACTAGCGGGAGTTTCGAATGAGCAGTTCTTC
CASSRGLAGVSNEQFF
>few|TRBV27|TRBD2|TRBJ2-2
TGTGCCAGCAGTTTACGAGCGGGAGGACGGGGGGAGCTGTTTTTT
CASSLRAGGRGELFF
>.|TRBV27|.|TRBJ2-3
TGTGCCAGCAGTTTATTTGCTAGCGCCAACACAGATACGCAGTATTTT
CASSLFASANTDTQYF
>.|TRBV27|.|TRBJ2-1
TGTGCTGTGCGAGGCTCCTACAATGAGCAGTTCTTC
CAVRGSYNEQFF
>.|TRBV11-2|TRBD1|TRBJ2-3
TGTGCCAGCAGCTTATTCGACAGGGGGAGTAATACGCAGTATTTT
CASSLFDRGSNTQYF
>.|TRBV27|TRBD2|TRBJ2-3
TGTGCCAGCAGTCCCTCCCGACTAGCGGGAGAAAGAACAGATACGCAGTATTTT
CASSPSRLAGERTDTQYF
>.|TRBV27|.|TRBJ2-5
TGTGCCAGCAGTGTCCCAAAGCCCCAAGAGACCCAGTACTTC
CASSVPKPQETQYF
>few|TRBV5-1|TRBD1|TRBJ2-2
TGCGCCAGCAGCTTGGCAGGGGGCGACACCGGGGAGCTGTTTTTT
CASSLAGGDTGELFF
>.|TRBV6-6|TRBD2|TRBJ2-5
TGTGCCAGCACCGCGGGGGGGGAGACCCAGTACTTC
CASTAGGETQYF
>few|TRBV18|.|TRBJ1-5
TGTGCCAGCTCAGGCAGAAATAGCAATCAGCCCCAGCATTTT
CASSGRNSNQPQHF
>.|TRBV7-8|.|TRBJ2-5
TGTGCCAGCAGCCTAGGACCGACAGCCCAAGAGACCCAGTACTTC
CASSLGPTAQETQYF
>.|TRBV5-4|.|TRBJ1-1
TGTGCCAGCAGCCCACAAGGAGGCACTGAAGCTTTCTTT
CASSPQGGTEAFF
>.|TRBV6-5|TRBD1|TRBJ2-2
TGTGCCAGCAGTTCTCCAGGGGGCCCCGGGGAGCTGTTTTTT
CASSSPGGPGELFF
>few|TRBV2|TRBD2|TRBJ2-2
TGTGCCAGCAGTGGCGGGAGGAGCACCGGGGAGCTGTTTTTT
CASSGGRSTGELFF
>.|TRBV7-9|.|TRBJ1-1
TGTGCCAGCAGCTTATGGCAGGATCAGGCAGCTTTCTTT
CASSLWQDQAAFF
>.|TRBV18|TRBD1|TRBJ1-2
TGTGCCAGCTCACCCGGACAGGGGAACTATGGCTACACCTTC
CASSPGQGNYGYTF
>.|TRBV24-1|TRBD2|TRBJ2-5
TGTGCCACCAGTGATTGGGGGGGGACCCAGTACTTC
CATSDWGGTQYF
>.|TRBV6-2/TRBV6-3|.|TRBJ1-1
TGTGCCAGCAGTTACTCCAGGGTGCGCACTGAAGCTTTCTTT
CASSYSRVRTEAFF
>.|TRBV3-1/TRBV3-2|.|TRBJ1-3
TGTGCCAGCAGCCAAGCGAGAATACGCTCTGGAAACACCATATATTTT
CASSQARIRSGNTIYF
>.|TRBV5-1|TRBD1|TRBJ2-7
TGCGCCAGCAGCTGGGGACAGGGTGGCTACGAGCAGTACTTC
CASSWGQGGYEQYF
>once|TRBV7-8|TRBD1|TRBJ2-7
TGTGCCAGCAGCACCCGGACAGGAACCTACGAGCAGTACTTC
CASSTRTGTYEQYF
>once|TRBV6-5|TRBD1|TRBJ1-3
TGTGCCAGCAGTTACGGGACAGACTCTGGAAACACCATATATTTT
CASSYGTDSGNTIYF
>.|TRBV10-3|.|TRBJ1-3
TGTGCCATCAGTGACCCGAGTGGGCTTGGAAACACCATATATTTT
CAISDPSGLGNTIYF